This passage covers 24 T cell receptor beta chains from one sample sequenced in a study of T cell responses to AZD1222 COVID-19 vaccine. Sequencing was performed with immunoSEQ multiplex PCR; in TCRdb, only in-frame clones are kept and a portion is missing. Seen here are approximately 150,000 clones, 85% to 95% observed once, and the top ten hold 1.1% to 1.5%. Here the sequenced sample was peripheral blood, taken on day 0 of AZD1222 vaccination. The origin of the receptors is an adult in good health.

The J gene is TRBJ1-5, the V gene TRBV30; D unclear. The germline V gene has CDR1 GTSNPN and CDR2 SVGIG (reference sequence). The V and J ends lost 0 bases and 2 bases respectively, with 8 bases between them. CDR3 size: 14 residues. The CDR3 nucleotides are TGTGCCTGGAGTGTACTTGGAGGCAATCAGCCCCAGCATTTT. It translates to CAWSVLGGNQPQHF. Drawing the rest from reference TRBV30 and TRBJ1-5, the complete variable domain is SQTIHQWPATLVQPVGSPLSLECTVEGTSNPNLYWYRQAAGRGLQLLFYSVGIGQISSEVPQNLSASRPQDRQFILSSKKLLLSDSGFYLCAWSVLGGNQPQHFGDGTRLSIL.

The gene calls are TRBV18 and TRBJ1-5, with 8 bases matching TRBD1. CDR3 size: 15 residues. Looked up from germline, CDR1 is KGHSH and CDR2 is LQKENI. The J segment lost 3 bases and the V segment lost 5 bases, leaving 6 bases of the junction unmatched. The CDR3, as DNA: TGTGCCAGCTCAACCGGGACAGGTCTCAATCAGCCCCAGCATTTT. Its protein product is CASSTGTGLNQPQHF.

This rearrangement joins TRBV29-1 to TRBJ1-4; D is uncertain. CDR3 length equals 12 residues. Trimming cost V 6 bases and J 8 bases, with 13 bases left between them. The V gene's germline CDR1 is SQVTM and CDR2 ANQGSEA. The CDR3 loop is CSVLLREEKLFF. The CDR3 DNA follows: TGCAGCGTCCTTTTACGGGAGGAAAAACTGTTTTTT.

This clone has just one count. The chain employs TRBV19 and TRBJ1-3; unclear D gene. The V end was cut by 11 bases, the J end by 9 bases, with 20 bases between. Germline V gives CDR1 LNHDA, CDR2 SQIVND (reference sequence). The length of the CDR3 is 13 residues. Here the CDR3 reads CASQDGLRGTIYF. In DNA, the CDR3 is TGTGCCTCCCAGGACGGCCTCCGGGGCACCATATATTTT. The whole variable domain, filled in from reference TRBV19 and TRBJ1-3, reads DGGITQSPKYLFRKEGQNVTLSCEQNLNHDAMYWYRQDPGQGLRLIYYSQIVNDFQKGDIAEGYSVSREKKESFPLTVTSAQKNPTAFYLCASQDGLRGTIYFGEGSWLTVV.

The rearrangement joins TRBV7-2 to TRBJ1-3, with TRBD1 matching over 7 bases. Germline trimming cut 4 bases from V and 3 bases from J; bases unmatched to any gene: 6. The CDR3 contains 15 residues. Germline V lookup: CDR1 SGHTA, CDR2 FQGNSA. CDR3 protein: CASSSTGVGGNTIYF. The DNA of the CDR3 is TGTGCCAGCAGCTCCACAGGGGTGGGTGGAAACACCATATATTTT.

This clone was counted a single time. The DNA of the CDR3 is TGCGCCAGCAGCCCGGGACATCTAAGCAATCAGCCCCAGCATTTT. It codes for CASSPGHLSNQPQHF. The chain joins TRBV4-1 to TRBJ1-5, with D perhaps matching TRBD1 (6 bases). This CDR3 region has 15 residues. Germline CDR1 MGHRA, CDR2 YSYEKL. Trimming took 4 bases from V and 1 from J, leaving 11 bases between them.

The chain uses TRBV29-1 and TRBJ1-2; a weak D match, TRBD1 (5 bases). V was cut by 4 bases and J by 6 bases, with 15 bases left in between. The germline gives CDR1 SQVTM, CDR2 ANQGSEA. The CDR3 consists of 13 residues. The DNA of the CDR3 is TGCAGCGTTGTGGGGGGTAGTGGGGATGGCTACACCTTC. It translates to CSVVGGSGDGYTF.

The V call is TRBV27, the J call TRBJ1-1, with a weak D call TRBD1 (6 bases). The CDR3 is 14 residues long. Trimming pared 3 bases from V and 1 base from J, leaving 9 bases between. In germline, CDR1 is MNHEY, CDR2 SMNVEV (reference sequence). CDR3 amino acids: CASSLTGGNTEAFF. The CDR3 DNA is TGTGCCAGCAGTTTGACAGGTGGGAACACTGAAGCTTTCTTT.

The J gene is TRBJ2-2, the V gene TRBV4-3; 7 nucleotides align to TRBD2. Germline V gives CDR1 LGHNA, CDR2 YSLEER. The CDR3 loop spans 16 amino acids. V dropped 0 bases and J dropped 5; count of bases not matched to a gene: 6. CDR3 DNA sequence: TGCGCCAGCAGCCAAGATCCCACTAGCGTTACCGGGGAGCTGTTTTTT. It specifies CASSQDPTSVTGELFF.

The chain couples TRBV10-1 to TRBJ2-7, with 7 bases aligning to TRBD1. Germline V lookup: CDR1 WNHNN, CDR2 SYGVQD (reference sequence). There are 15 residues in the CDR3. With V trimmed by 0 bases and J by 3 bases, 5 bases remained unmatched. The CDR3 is CASSESRQGIYEQYF. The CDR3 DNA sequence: TGCGCCAGCAGTGAGTCCCGACAGGGTATCTACGAGCAGTACTTC.

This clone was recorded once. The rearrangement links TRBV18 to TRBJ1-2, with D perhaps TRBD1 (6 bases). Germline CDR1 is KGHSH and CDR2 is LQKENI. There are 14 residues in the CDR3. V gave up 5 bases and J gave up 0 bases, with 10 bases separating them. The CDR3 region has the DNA TGTGCCAGCTCAACAGGGCCGGCTAACTATGGCTACACCTTC. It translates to CASSTGPANYGYTF.

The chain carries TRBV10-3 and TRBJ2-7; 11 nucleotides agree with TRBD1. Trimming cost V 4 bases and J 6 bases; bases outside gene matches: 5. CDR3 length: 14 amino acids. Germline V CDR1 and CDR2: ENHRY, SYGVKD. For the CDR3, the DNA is TGTGCCATCAGTGGGACAGGGGGCTGGGGCGAGCAGTACTTC. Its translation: CAISGTGGWGEQYF.

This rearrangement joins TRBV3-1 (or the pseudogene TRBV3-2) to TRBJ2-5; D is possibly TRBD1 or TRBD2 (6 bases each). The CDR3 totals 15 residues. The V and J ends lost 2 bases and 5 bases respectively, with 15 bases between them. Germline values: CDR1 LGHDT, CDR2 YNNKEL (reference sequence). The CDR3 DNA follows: TGTGCCAGCAGCCAAACTACAGGGAGCGGGGAGACCCAGTACTTC. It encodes CASSQTTGSGETQYF.

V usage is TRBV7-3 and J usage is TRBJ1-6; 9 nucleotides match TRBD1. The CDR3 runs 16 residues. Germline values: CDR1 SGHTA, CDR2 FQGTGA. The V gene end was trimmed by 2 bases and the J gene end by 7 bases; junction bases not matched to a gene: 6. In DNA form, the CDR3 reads TGTGCCAGCAGCTTATTAGGAACAGGGGGCAATTCACCCCTCCACTTT. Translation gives CASSLLGTGGNSPLHF.

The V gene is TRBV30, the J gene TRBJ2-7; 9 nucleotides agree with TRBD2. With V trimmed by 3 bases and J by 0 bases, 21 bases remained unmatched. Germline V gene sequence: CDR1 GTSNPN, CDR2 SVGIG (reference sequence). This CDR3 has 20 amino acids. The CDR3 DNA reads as TGTGCCTGGAGGCAACCCCCCAGCGGGCGGGGGGGCCGGGGCTCCTACGAGCAGTACTTC. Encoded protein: CAWRQPPSGRGGRGSYEQYF.

The CDR3 is CASSPYRGYGNTIYF. As DNA, the CDR3 is TGTGCCAGCAGTCCTTACAGGGGGTACGGAAACACCATATATTTT. The chain has TRBV28 and TRBJ1-3; TRBD1 aligns across 8 bases. The V gene's germline CDR1 is MDHEN and CDR2 SYDVKM. This CDR3 contains 15 residues. V lost 5 bases, J lost 4 bases, and 7 bases stayed unmatched.

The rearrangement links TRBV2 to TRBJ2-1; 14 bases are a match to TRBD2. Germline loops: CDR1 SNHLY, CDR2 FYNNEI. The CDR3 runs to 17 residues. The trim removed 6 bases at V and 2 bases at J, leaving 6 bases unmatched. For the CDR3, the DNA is TGTGCCAGCAGGACTAGCGGGAGGGTCGGGGCCTACAATGAGCAGTTCTTC. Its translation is CASRTSGRVGAYNEQFF. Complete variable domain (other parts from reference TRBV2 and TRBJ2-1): EPEVTQTPSHQVTQMGQEVILRCVPISNHLYFYWYRQILGQKVEFLVSFYNNEISEKSEIFDDQFSVERPDGSNFTLKIRSTKLEDSAMYFCASRTSGRVGAYNEQFFGPGTRLTVL.

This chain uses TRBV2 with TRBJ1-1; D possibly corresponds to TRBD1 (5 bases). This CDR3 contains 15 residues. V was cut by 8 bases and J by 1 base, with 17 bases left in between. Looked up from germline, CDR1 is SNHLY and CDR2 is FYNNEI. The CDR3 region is CASGPGSSWNTEAFF. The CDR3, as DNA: TGTGCCAGCGGTCCAGGGAGTTCATGGAACACTGAAGCTTTCTTT.

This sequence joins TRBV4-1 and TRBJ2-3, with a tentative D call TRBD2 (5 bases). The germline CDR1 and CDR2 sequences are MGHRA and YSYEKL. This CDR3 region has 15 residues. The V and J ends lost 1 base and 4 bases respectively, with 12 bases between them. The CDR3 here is CASSQVKRRPDTQYF. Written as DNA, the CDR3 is TGCGCCAGCAGCCAAGTGAAGCGGAGGCCAGATACGCAGTATTTT.

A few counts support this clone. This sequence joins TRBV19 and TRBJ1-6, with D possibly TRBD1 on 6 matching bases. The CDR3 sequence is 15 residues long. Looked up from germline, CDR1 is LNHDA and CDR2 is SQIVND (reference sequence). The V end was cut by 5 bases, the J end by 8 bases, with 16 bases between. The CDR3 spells CASSAEGGGHSPLHF. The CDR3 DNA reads TGTGCCAGTAGTGCCGAAGGAGGGGGACATTCACCCCTCCACTTT.

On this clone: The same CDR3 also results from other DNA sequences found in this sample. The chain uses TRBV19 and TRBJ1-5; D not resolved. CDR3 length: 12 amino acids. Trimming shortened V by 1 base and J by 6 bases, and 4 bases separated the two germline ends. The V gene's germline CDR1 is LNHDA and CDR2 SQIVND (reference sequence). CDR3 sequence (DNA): TGTGCCAGTAGTATAGGGGGTCAGCCCCAGCATTTT. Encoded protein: CASSIGGQPQHF.

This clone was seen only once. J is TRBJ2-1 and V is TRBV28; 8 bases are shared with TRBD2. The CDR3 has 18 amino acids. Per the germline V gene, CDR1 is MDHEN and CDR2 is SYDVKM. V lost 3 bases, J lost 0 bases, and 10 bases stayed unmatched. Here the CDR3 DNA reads TGTGCCAGCAGTTTTATGCCCACCGGGGGGGCCTCCTACAATGAGCAGTTCTTC. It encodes CASSFMPTGGASYNEQFF.

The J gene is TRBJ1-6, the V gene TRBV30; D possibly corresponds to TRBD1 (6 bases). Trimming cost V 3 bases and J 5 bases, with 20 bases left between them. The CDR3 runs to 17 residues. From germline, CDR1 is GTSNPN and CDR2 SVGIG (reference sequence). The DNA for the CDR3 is TGTGCCTGGAGCCTAGGTCGTAAACCAGGGGATAATTCACCCCTCCACTTT. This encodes CAWSLGRKPGDNSPLHF.

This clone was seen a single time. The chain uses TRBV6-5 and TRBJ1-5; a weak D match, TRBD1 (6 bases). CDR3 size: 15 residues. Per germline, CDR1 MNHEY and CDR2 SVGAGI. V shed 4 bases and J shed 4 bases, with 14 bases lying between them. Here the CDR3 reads CASSSRTVNNQPQHF. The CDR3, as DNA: TGTGCCAGCAGTTCTCGGACAGTGAATAATCAGCCCCAGCATTTT.